The T cell receptor (beta chain) under discussion was sequenced for a study of vaccination and CD4 T cells after COVID-19 (dated by TCRdb to 2021 to 2024). Study-level background: SARS-CoV-2 positivity had been established in the convalescent patients by nasal swab PCR, and mild disease was recorded in several of these patients and severe disease in one. Post-vaccine blood samples were taken a median of about 70 days after the second vaccine dose, with a range of about 13 to 250 days. Six males and four females were included in the convalescent cohort, with two Hispanic individuals, seven Caucasians, two Asians and one multiracial person represented. In over 8 COVID-19 convalescent patients and a handful of infection-naive healthy vaccine recipients, researchers compared the spike-specific CD4+ TCR repertoire from before mRNA vaccination with the repertoire from after. Post-COVID blood samples were collected from convalescent patients a median of roughly 100 days after diagnosis, with a range of roughly 35 to 170 days. Participants got two doses of the Pfizer-BioNTech BNT162b2 vaccine (n=8) or two doses of the Moderna mRNA-1273 vaccine (n=2). The paper's findings and limits, for the study overall: Relatively few convalescent patients were included in the study, and early timepoints after natural infection were not analyzed. The median count of SARS-CoV-2-reactive clonotypes went up from around 23 after infection to about 40 after vaccination, although the change was not significant. In convalescent patients, a median about 84% of post-vaccine SARS-CoV-2-reactive clones were detected only after vaccination, and vaccine-specific priming was suggested by this finding. Of the vaccine-specific clones in convalescent patients, 304 of 307, or nearly all, reacted only to SARS-CoV-2 spike and did not cross-react with common cold coronaviruses.

Library preparation used PCR. The instrument given in TCRdb is Illumina iSeq 100. The original methods were these. Non-productive sequences were removed, and CDR3s not starting with C, not ending with F or W, or shorter than 7 amino acids were discarded. CDR3 homology was assessed with Levenshtein distances (stringdist) and unrooted phylogenetic trees (ape) in R version 3.6.1. The public reads were run again by TCRdb, first through fastp at Q25 and then through MiXCR, and only productive beta chains were kept. Every entry covers one CDR3 protein and lists the most common genes and DNA from its rows. The V and J calls and clone size are TCRdb's, not the authors'. The sample table shows about 20,000 distinct CDR3 sequences, and approximately 65% are seen once. Over 1% of the sample is taken by the ten largest. The convalescent patients' positive SARS-CoV-2 PCR tests were from March to December 2020, which was before the Alpha, Beta and Delta variants emerged in the United States. Ficoll-Paque Plus gradient centrifugation was used to isolate PBMCs from whole blood, and the isolated PBMCs were then either used fresh or cryopreserved at -140C.

The V end gives up 5 bases and the J end 10 bases, leaving 6 bases in the junction not matched to a gene. The CDR1 and CDR2 encoded by the germline V gene are SGHTA and FQGNSA. The CDR3 contains 15 residues, cysteine and phenylalanine counted. Only the CDR3 DNA is retained, 45 bases long and in frame from the first base. As for this clonotype: What this receptor recognizes is not known. No per-base quality is available; no much larger clone lies one base away.

Specimen: CD4+ T cells from blood, collected before SARS-CoV-2 vaccination. This chain joins TRBV7-2 to TRBJ2-1; 15 bases in the middle match TRBD2. The receptor was isolated from a human donor who had recovered from COVID-19. The CDR3 is CASSPGTSGRREQFF. Read as DNA, the sequence is TGTGCCAGCAGCCCCGGGACTAGCGGGAGGAGGGAGCAGTTCTTC.